Presented here are 11 T cell receptor beta chains from one specimen sequenced in a study of cytomegalovirus exposure and HLA in healthy donors. PCR involved 60 Vbeta and 13 Jbeta primers. The method was immunoSEQ multiplex PCR; TCRdb's version includes in-frame clones alone and lacks a portion of them. The sample includes 120,000 to 150,000 clones, 70% to 80% of them seen just once. The specimen was PBMCs. These receptors all come from a woman between 45 and 60 years old in good health and CMV-seropositive.

This rearrangement joins TRBV7-3 to TRBJ2-1; D might be TRBD2 (7 bases). The V gene's germline CDR1 is SGHTA and CDR2 FQGTGA. Trimming cost V 1 base and J 4 bases, with 14 bases left between them. The CDR3 sequence is 16 residues long. The DNA for the CDR3 is TGTGCCAGCAGCTTAAACGGCGGGGGCACGTACAATGAGCAGTTCTTC. Translating it yields CASSLNGGGTYNEQFF.

The genes are TRBV19 and TRBJ2-7; 7 nucleotides match TRBD1. Trimming at V came to 3 bases and at J to 3 bases, leaving 5 bases not matched to a gene. The CDR3 is 14 residues long. Per the germline V gene, CDR1 is LNHDA and CDR2 is SQIVND (reference sequence). For the CDR3, the DNA is TGTGCCAGTAGTATCCAGGGGGTTCTCTACGAGCAGTACTTC. It yields the protein CASSIQGVLYEQYF. Full variable domain (outside the CDR3, taken from reference TRBV19 and TRBJ2-7): DGGITQSPKYLFRKEGQNVTLSCEQNLNHDAMYWYRQDPGQGLRLIYYSQIVNDFQKGDIAEGYSVSREKKESFPLTVTSAQKNPTAFYLCASSIQGVLYEQYFGPGTRLTVT.

As to this clone: Other DNA sequences in the sample encode the same CDR3. The chain has TRBV7-9 and TRBJ2-5; tentatively, D is TRBD2 (7 bases). From germline, CDR1 is SEHNR and CDR2 FQNEAQ (reference sequence). This CDR3 has 15 amino acids. Trimming took 3 bases from V and 5 from J, leaving 16 bases between them. CDR3 region: CASSLSPRGLETQYF. The CDR3 region has the DNA TGTGCCAGCAGCTTGTCCCCGCGGGGGCTGGAGACCCAGTACTTC. Filled out from reference TRBV7-9 and TRBJ2-5, the complete variable domain reads DTGVSQNPRHKITKRGQNVTFRCDPISEHNRLYWYRQTLGQGPEFLTYFQNEAQLEKSRLLSDRFSAERPKGSFSTLEIQRTEQGDSAMYLCASSLSPRGLETQYFGPGTRLLVL.

V is TRBV18 and J is TRBJ2-5, with unresolved D. The germline CDR1 and CDR2 sequences are KGHSH and LQKENI. The CDR3 length is 15 residues. Trimming pared 3 bases from V and 2 bases from J, leaving 13 bases between. The CDR3 loop is CASSPSYGGQETQYF. The CDR3 DNA follows: TGTGCCAGCTCACCGAGCTACGGCGGACAAGAGACCCAGTACTTC.

V and J are TRBV6-6 and TRBJ1-1; D unclear. CDR3 length: 15 residues. Trimming removed 5 bases at V and 4 bases at J, with 17 bases between. Germline-derived CDR1 and CDR2 are MNHNY and SVGAGI (reference sequence). CDR3 amino acids: CASSPLAGIGTEAFF. Written as DNA, the CDR3 is TGTGCCAGCAGTCCCCTGGCGGGAATTGGCACTGAAGCTTTCTTT.

This chain links TRBV5-6 with TRBJ1-6; D not certain. CDR3 length: 14 residues. V was shortened by 4 bases and J by 7 bases, with 12 bases between the two germline ends. CDR1 and CDR2 (germline): SGHDT, YYEEEE. The CDR3 spells CASSRVPGNSPLHF. For the CDR3, the DNA is TGTGCCAGCAGCCGGGTTCCGGGGAATTCACCCCTCCACTTT.

The sample holds a few counts of this clone. This sequence joins TRBV4-2 and TRBJ1-3; D is perhaps TRBD1 (5 bases). Germline lookup yields CDR1 LGHNA and CDR2 YNFKEQ. The CDR3 spans 15 residues. Trimming removed 0 bases from V and 7 bases from J, with 13 bases in between. CDR3 amino acids: CASSQDRQTPNTIYF. The CDR3 DNA follows: TGTGCCAGCAGCCAAGACAGACAGACGCCCAACACCATATATTTT.

The rearrangement uses TRBV4-2 and TRBJ2-7; weak D call: TRBD1 (5 bases). Trimming took off 2 bases at V and 0 bases at J, with 8 bases between the two ends. Germline V gene lookup returns CDR1 LGHNA and CDR2 YNFKEQ. The CDR3 totals 14 residues. The CDR3: CASSQTDNSYEQYF. The CDR3 nucleotides read TGTGCCAGCAGCCAAACGGACAACTCCTACGAGCAGTACTTC.

V usage is TRBV5-4 and J usage is TRBJ1-2; tentatively, D is TRBD1 (6 bases). The CDR3 is 15 residues long. The germline gives CDR1 SGHNT, CDR2 YYREEE (reference sequence). The V gene lost 0 bases and the J gene lost 0 bases, with 9 bases spanning the gap. The CDR3 spells CASSLGTGSNYGYTF. CDR3 in DNA: TGTGCCAGCAGCTTGGGTACAGGGTCTAACTATGGCTACACCTTC. Based on the CDR3 plus reference TRBV5-4 and TRBJ1-2, the full variable domain is ETGVTQSPTHLIKTRGQQVTLRCSSQSGHNTVSWYQQALGQGPQFIFQYYREEENGRGNFPPRFSGLQFPNYSSELNVNALELDDSALYLCASSLGTGSNYGYTFGSGTRLTVV.

This clone was recorded a few times. V usage is TRBV5-5 and J usage is TRBJ2-7; D is perhaps TRBD1 (5 bases). This CDR3 spans 16 amino acids. The V and J ends lost 0 bases and 0 bases respectively, with 13 bases between them. Germline V lookup: CDR1 SGHKS, CDR2 YYEKEE (reference sequence). The CDR3 protein is CASSLARALYSYEQYF. CDR3 nucleotide sequence: TGTGCCAGCAGCTTGGCCAGGGCTTTGTACTCCTACGAGCAGTACTTC.

The chain employs TRBV29-1 and TRBJ1-5, with D maybe TRBD1 (6 bases). The V and J ends lost 5 bases and 4 bases respectively, with 12 bases between them. Germline CDR1 reads SQVTM; CDR2 reads ANQGSEA. The CDR3 runs to 13 residues. CDR3 coding DNA: TGCAGCGTTAGGGACAATATTAATCAGCCCCAGCATTTT. Translating gives CSVRDNINQPQHF.